A selection of T cell receptor beta chains follows, all from one sample in a study of blood T cell repertoires in COVID-19. The protocol was immunoSEQ multiplex PCR, while the TCRdb copy is restricted to in-frame clones and leaves out a portion. The sample records 100,000 to 150,000 clones, 80% being singletons. Specimen: peripheral blood. The source of these receptors is a human donor in a cohort sampled during active COVID-19. CDR3s include the opening cysteine and the closing phenylalanine or tryptophan. The D gene is left open where the match is weak. Part of the rows lack a size; the others show once, few, many or a class for expanded clones.

clone size	V gene	D gene	J gene	CDR3 protein	CDR3 DNA
NA	TRBV7-9	TRBD1	TRBJ2-3	CASSLEDRIRAGTDTQYF	TGTGCCAGCAGCTTAGAGGACAGGATTAGGGCAGGCACAGATACGCAGTATTTT
NA	TRBV4-3	TRBD2	TRBJ2-5	CASSPLAGGPPETQYF	TGCGCCAGCAGCCCCTTAGCGGGAGGGCCTCCTGAGACCCAGTACTTC
NA	TRBV2	NA	TRBJ1-4	CASQRGRVLNEKLFF	TGTGCCAGTCAAAGGGGGAGGGTTTTAAATGAAAAACTGTTTTTT
few	TRBV10-3	TRBD1	TRBJ2-7	CAISARGTGVYEQYF	TGTGCCATCAGTGCAAGAGGCACAGGGGTATACGAGCAGTACTTC
NA	TRBV20-1	TRBD2	TRBJ2-1	CSASSSGDNEQFF	TGCAGTGCTAGTTCTAGCGGGGACAATGAGCAGTTCTTC
NA	TRBV6-6	TRBD1	TRBJ1-1	CASSQTGVTEAFF	TGTGCCAGCAGTCAGACAGGGGTCACTGAAGCTTTCTTT
NA	TRBV7-2	NA	TRBJ2-3	CASSPLQSTDTQYF	TGTGCCAGCAGCCCCCTACAGTCCACAGATACGCAGTATTTT
NA	TRBV4-2	NA	TRBJ1-6	CASSQDVRVYNSPLHF	TGTGCCAGCAGCCAAGATGTTAGAGTGTATAATTCACCCCTCCACTTT
NA	TRBV19	NA	TRBJ1-3	CASSIGGLSSGNTIYF	TGTGCCAGTAGTATCGGCGGACTGAGCTCTGGAAACACCATATATTTT
NA	TRBV5-6	NA	TRBJ1-2	CASSLGGRAYGYTF	TGTGCCAGCAGCTTGGGCGGCAGGGCCTATGGCTACACCTTC
NA	TRBV19	NA	TRBJ1-4	CASSIEVTNEKLFF	TGTGCCAGTAGTATTGAGGTCACTAATGAAAAACTGTTTTTT
NA	TRBV27	TRBD1	TRBJ2-7	CASSRAGTGKKQYF	TGTGCCAGCAGTCGAGCCGGGACAGGGAAGAAGCAGTACTTC
NA	TRBV28	NA	TRBJ2-7	CASSFGGLSYEQYF	TGTGCCAGCAGTTTTGGGGGACTCTCCTACGAGCAGTACTTC
NA	TRBV5-1	TRBD2	TRBJ2-1	CASSLRTSGGADNEQFF	TGCGCCAGCAGCTTAAGGACTAGCGGGGGGGCAGACAATGAGCAGTTCTTC
NA	TRBV19	TRBD1	TRBJ2-6	CASGTAGANVLTF	TGTGCCAGCGGGACAGCTGGGGCCAACGTCCTGACTTTC
NA	TRBV4-3	TRBD1	TRBJ1-2	CASSQARQGRYGYTF	TGCGCCAGCAGCCAAGCCCGACAGGGACGATATGGCTACACCTTC
NA	TRBV18	TRBD1	TRBJ1-1	CASSPDRDSAEAFF	TGTGCCAGCTCACCCGACAGGGATTCAGCTGAAGCTTTCTTT
NA	TRBV21-1	NA	TRBJ1-2	CASREGPGTGLPYGYTF	TGTGCCAGCAGAGAGGGCCCTGGGACAGGACTTCCATATGGCTACACCTTC
NA	TRBV6-6	TRBD1	TRBJ1-5	CASSRGPDRGGQPQHF	TGTGCCAGCAGCCGCGGGCCTGACAGGGGAGGCCAGCCCCAGCATTTT
NA	TRBV7-2	TRBD2	TRBJ2-5	CATSRASGNQETQYF	TGTGCCACCTCTCGGGCTAGCGGAAATCAAGAGACCCAGTACTTC
few	TRBV10-3	NA	TRBJ1-1	CATGDTGNTEAFF	TGTGCCACCGGGGACACGGGGAACACTGAAGCTTTCTTT
NA	TRBV6-5	TRBD1	TRBJ1-6	CASSTGVFSPLHF	TGTGCCAGCAGTACAGGGGTTTTTTCACCCCTCCACTTT
NA	TRBV19	NA	TRBJ1-1	CASSSDSLNTEAFF	TGTGCCAGTAGTTCGGACAGCTTGAACACTGAAGCTTTCTTT
NA	TRBV4-3	TRBD2	TRBJ2-2	CASSQAVFQRGADGELFF	TGCGCCAGCAGCCAAGCCGTTTTCCAGCGGGGGGCGGACGGGGAGCTGTTTTTT
NA	TRBV6-5	NA	TRBJ2-7	CASGPGNYEQYF	TGTGCCAGTGGGCCAGGGAACTACGAGCAGTACTTC
once	TRBV6-6	TRBD2	TRBJ2-6	CASSLQTSGFRGANVLTF	TGTGCCAGCAGTCTCCAGACTAGCGGGTTCAGGGGGGCCAACGTCCTGACTTTC
NA	TRBV30	TRBD2	TRBJ2-1	CAWSVLAGINEQFF	TGTGCCTGGAGTGTACTAGCGGGAATTAATGAGCAGTTCTTC
NA	TRBV28	TRBD1	TRBJ1-1	CASSSILTGGTEAFF	TGTGCCAGCAGCTCTATTCTCACAGGGGGCACTGAAGCTTTCTTT
NA	TRBV5-1	TRBD1	TRBJ1-2	CASSLAWTGGDGYTF	TGCGCCAGCAGCTTGGCCTGGACAGGGGGGGATGGCTACACCTTC
NA	TRBV21-1	NA	TRBJ1-5	CASTLNWRGGQPQHF	TGTGCCAGCACCCTTAACTGGAGGGGTGGTCAGCCCCAGCATTTT
NA	TRBV28	TRBD1	TRBJ2-1	CASSSSGTGIKNEQFF	TGTGCCAGCAGCTCATCCGGGACAGGGATTAAAAATGAGCAGTTCTTC
medium-sized	TRBV7-9	TRBD2	TRBJ2-7	CASSPQGGRGLYEQYF	TGTGCCAGCAGCCCTCAGGGCGGGAGGGGACTCTACGAGCAGTACTTC
NA	TRBV3-1/TRBV3-2	TRBD2	TRBJ2-5	CASNPLAGRAGSSPWETQYF	TGTGCCAGCAACCCATTAGCGGGGAGGGCCGGAAGTTCTCCGTGGGAGACCCAGTACTTC
NA	TRBV12-5	NA	TRBJ2-5	CASGSPPPRLQETQYF	TGTGCTAGTGGTTCACCTCCCCCCAGACTCCAAGAGACCCAGTACTTC
NA	TRBV28	TRBD1	TRBJ2-2	CASRPNQDRGFAGELFF	TGTGCCAGCAGACCAAACCAGGACAGGGGGTTTGCCGGGGAGCTGTTTTTT
NA	TRBV2	TRBD1	TRBJ1-6	CASGRDRGTNSPLHF	TGTGCCAGCGGCCGGGACAGGGGAACGAATTCACCCCTCCACTTT
once	TRBV28	TRBD1	TRBJ2-3	CASVRQGRRDTQYF	TGTGCCAGTGTAAGACAGGGAAGGCGAGATACGCAGTATTTT
NA	TRBV11-2	TRBD1	TRBJ2-5	CASSSDRMETQYF	TGTGCCAGCAGCTCGGACAGGATGGAGACCCAGTACTTC
NA	TRBV5-1	TRBD2	TRBJ2-1	CASSPMGGGPDNEQFF	TGCGCCAGCAGCCCTATGGGGGGGGGTCCTGACAATGAGCAGTTCTTC
NA	TRBV5-1	TRBD1	TRBJ1-2	CASSPGQGAHGYTF	TGCGCCAGCAGCCCAGGACAGGGGGCACATGGCTACACCTTC
few	TRBV5-1	TRBD1	TRBJ2-1	CASSLGQGRYNEQFF	TGCGCCAGCAGCTTAGGACAGGGAAGGTACAATGAGCAGTTCTTC
NA	TRBV19	NA	TRBJ2-5	CASTPRAGDRETQYF	TGTGCCAGTACCCCACGTGCGGGAGACAGGGAGACCCAGTACTTC